This T cell receptor (beta chain) stems from a study of control samples from healthy donors and cancer patients. Using immunoSEQ multiplex PCR, the repertoire was profiled, and TCRdb retains in-frame clones only, with some absent. The table records 88,000 or so clones, about 93% of them present only once. This CDR3 has 15 residues. CDR1 and CDR2 from the germline V gene are SGHDT and YYEEEE. V was shortened by 3 bases and J by 5 bases, with 17 bases between the two germline ends. The chain uses TRBV5-6 and TRBJ1-1; D is perhaps TRBD1 (5 bases). Material for sequencing was blood. The sequence derives from a woman aged 18-29 years in good health. The CDR3 sequence: CASSWVGGSRTEAFF. CDR3 sequence (DNA): TGTGCCAGCAGCTGGGTCGGGGGGAGTCGGACTGAAGCTTTCTTT.